This T cell receptor beta chain appears in the sequencing data of a study of blood T cell repertoires in COVID-19. At the level of the study: PBMCs, B-cell-depleted T cells, or T cells were the source of the cDNA or gDNA that made up the material.

Assignments of participants to cohorts depended upon their own reported clinical history. Recovery meant two consecutive negative NP/OP PCR tests, professional clearance, or resolved symptoms. V trimming: 0 bases; J trimming: 7 bases; junction bases outside the gene matches: 7. Germline CDR1 and CDR2: MNHEY and SVGEGT. The CDR3 is 16 amino acids. Methods used by the authors: Reference gene primer amplification gave estimated nucleated cell counts. Sequenced by immunoSEQ multiplex PCR; TCRdb stores in-frame clones only, minus some. D and trimming were read from the DNA, whereas the V and J calls and clone size are those reported in that table. The table has more than 250,000 clones, around nine tenths seen once; the top ten hold approximately 5%.

The chain employs TRBV6-2 or TRBV6-3 and TRBJ1-5; 9 bases match TRBD1. The sequence derives from a woman aged 30 to 39 who had recovered from COVID-19. The material sequenced was PBMCs or T cells enriched from blood (not recorded which). The CDR3 is CASSYSGTGLRQPQHF. CDR3 sequence (DNA): TGTGCCAGCAGTTACTCCGGGACAGGGCTGAGGCAGCCCCAGCATTTT.